The TCR beta chain under discussion was sequenced for a study of T cells after yellow fever vaccination (dated by TCRdb to the late 2010s). About the study as a whole: The SMART-Seq v4 Ultra Low Input RNA kit was used to prepare libraries from fractions with low cell numbers. Blood was drawn at multiple timepoints before and after primary and secondary immunization, with bulk PBMC replicates and cell subsets isolated. The cohort comprised two healthy male donors, one aged 18 to 30 and one aged 30 to 39 years. Bulk TCR alpha and beta repertoires were sequenced longitudinally to track T-cell clones before and after primary and booster YFV17D yellow fever vaccination.

V and J are truncated by 1 base and 1 base respectively, leaving an intervening sequence of 8 bases. The germline V gene encodes CDR1 SGHKS and CDR2 YYEKEE (reference sequence). Reading from cysteine to phenylalanine, the CDR3 counts 14 amino acids. Left in the record is the CDR3 DNA by itself, 42 bases read in frame from the first base. Summary of the overall study and its limitations: The study included only a couple of donors, which limits how far the findings can be generalized. Most clones expanded after primary vaccination were re-detected after the booster (almost 98% of CD4 and around 86% of CD8), suggesting broad memory maintenance. A small fraction of clonotypes appeared in both the CD4 and CD8 compartments, likely as a result of convergent recombination. Computational filtering was required because FACS-sorted repertoires could contain abundant contaminating clonotypes from the bulk population. Compared with the primary T-cell response, the secondary T-cell response was weaker but faster, peaking on day 5 rather than day 15.

This clonotype has a handful of counts. The antigen this receptor binds is unknown. Nothing much larger sits one base from this clone, and base qualities are not available. TCR cDNA was synthesized by 5'RACE template switching, which introduced a universal primer site and unique molecular identifiers. Priming of cDNA synthesis was performed from both the TCR alpha and TCR beta constant segments. Two PCR steps were used to amplify libraries, with sample barcodes and sequencing adapters being added in the second step. Sequencing of the libraries was done on either Illumina HiSeq 2500 (2x100 bp) or NovaSeq (2x150 bp). As for the authors' bioinformatics: Reads were demultiplexed and collapsed into UMI consensus sequences with MIGEC, and V(D)J alignment was performed with MiXCR. Vaccine-responding clonotypes were defined with edgeR using replicate PBMC samples, requiring FDR below 0.01 and a log2 fold change above 5 up to day 15. CD4 or CD8 identity was assigned to each bulk clonotype according to whether the clonotype was present at higher abundance in the sequenced CD4 repertoire or the sequenced CD8 repertoire. TCRdb handled the public reads itself, with Q25 trimming in fastp and clone calling in MiXCR, and kept productive beta chains. Duplicate CDR3 protein sequences are folded into a single record with the most common DNA and genes. The V and J calls reflect TCRdb's pipeline rather than the authors' work. The sample has approximately 610,000 distinct CDR3 sequences on record, around 16% of them singletons. The ten biggest clones cover about 18% of the sample.

The treatment or condition label of this sample denotes: live attenuated yellow fever vaccine strain. At every blood-draw timepoint, two biological replicates of bulk PBMCs were collected. PBMCs were isolated from peripheral blood using a standard Ficoll-Paque protocol. TriZol was used to extract RNA from bulk PBMCs, CD4 and CD8 fractions, and dextramer-positive and dextramer-negative fractions. The receptor was derived from a man aged 18 to 30 who received the YFV17D yellow fever vaccine. The starting material was PBMCs, obtained 5 to 6 days after the first yellow fever vaccination. Recombination connected TRBV5-5 to TRBJ2-5; the D gene identity is not certain. The CDR3 is CASSLSGVQETQYF. The nucleotide sequence reads as follows: TGTGCCAGCAGCTTGTCTGGGGTCCAAGAGACCCAGTACTTC. The full variable domain, completed from the reference TRBV5-5 and TRBJ2-5 proteins outside the CDR3, reads DAGVTQSPTHLIKTRGQQVTLRCSPISGHKSVSWYQQVLGQGPQFIFQYYEKEERGRGNFPDRFSARQFPNYSSELNVNALLLGDSALYLCASSLSGVQETQYFGPGTRLLVL.